The 10 T cell receptor beta chains below were found in one sample sequenced in a study of blood T cell repertoires in COVID-19. Sequencing used immunoSEQ multiplex PCR; TCRdb keeps in-frame clones, though not all of them. Here the sample spans about 200,000 clones, roughly 84% being singletons. What was sequenced was peripheral blood. The receptor set was obtained from a woman aged 40-49 years who had recovered from COVID-19.

The chain combines TRBV28 with TRBJ1-3; D is possibly TRBD1 (5 bases). The CDR3 length is 14 residues. The germline V and J ends were trimmed by 7 bases and 4 bases, with 14 bases remaining between them. The germline CDR1 and CDR2 sequences are MDHEN and SYDVKM. The CDR3 here is CASMGSGGGNTIYF. The DNA of the CDR3 is TGTGCCAGCATGGGGAGTGGGGGGGGAAACACCATATATTTT.

This clone appeared once. The rearrangement joins TRBV7-2 to TRBJ1-1, with TRBD1 matching 8 bases. V was pared by 5 bases and J by 5 bases, with 7 bases of the junction left unmatched. The length of the CDR3 is 14 residues. Germline CDR1 is SGHTA and CDR2 is FQGNSA. CDR3 loop: CASSPQGARTEAFF. CDR3 nucleotide sequence: TGTGCCAGCAGCCCTCAGGGGGCGCGGACTGAAGCTTTCTTT.

The chain combines TRBV7-9 with TRBJ2-7; no reliable D call. Germline loops: CDR1 SEHNR, CDR2 FQNEAQ (reference sequence). This CDR3 has 14 amino acids. V gave up 1 base and J gave up 2 bases, with 9 bases separating them. The CDR3 DNA is TGTGCCAGCAGCTTAGGGCAGAACCCCTACGAGCAGTACTTC. It specifies CASSLGQNPYEQYF.

The chain combines TRBV21-1 with TRBJ2-2; the table's D call TRBD2 went unverified against the DNA. TRBV21-1 constitutes a pseudogene. CDR3 length: 20 amino acids. Written as DNA, the CDR3 is TGTGCCAGCAGCAAAGGAAGAAAGCGGACTAGCGGGAGATGGACCGGGGAGCTGTTTTTT. Amino acid sequence: CASSKGRKRTSGRWTGELFF.

The chain is built from TRBV27 and TRBJ2-5; 7 bases agree with TRBD1. Germline V gives CDR1 MNHEY, CDR2 SMNVEV (reference sequence). This CDR3 spans 15 amino acids. J was trimmed by 7 bases and V by 1 base; bases with no gene match: 9. The CDR3 spells CASSLWSDRLRTQYF. In nucleotides, the CDR3 is TGTGCCAGCAGTTTATGGTCGGACAGGCTGCGGACCCAGTACTTC.

This chain connects TRBV2 to TRBJ2-1, with 7 bases that match TRBD2. Germline CDR1 SNHLY, CDR2 FYNNEI. J was trimmed by 2 bases and V by 8 bases; bases with no gene match: 6. This CDR3 comprises 14 residues. The CDR3 sequence: CASAEGGAYNEQFF. The CDR3 nucleotides are TGTGCCAGCGCGGAGGGAGGGGCCTACAATGAGCAGTTCTTC.

This chain joins TRBV4-1 and TRBJ2-5, with a possible D match to TRBD2 (5 bases). Per germline, CDR1 MGHRA and CDR2 YSYEKL. The CDR3 length is 16 residues. Between the trimmed V and J ends, which lost 4 bases and 2 bases, there was a span of 17 bases. The CDR3 protein is CASSPPERRLQETQYF. The CDR3 DNA is TGCGCCAGCAGCCCCCCGGAGAGGAGGTTGCAAGAGACCCAGTACTTC.

Here the CDR3 DNA reads TGTGCCTGGAGCCCCGGGGGACACACCGGGGAGCTGTTTTTT. This encodes CAWSPGGHTGELFF. The chain couples TRBV30 to TRBJ2-2; D perhaps matches TRBD2 (6 bases). V was shortened by 3 bases and J by 3 bases, with 11 bases between the two germline ends. The length of the CDR3 is 14 residues. Per germline, CDR1 GTSNPN and CDR2 SVGIG (reference sequence).

V usage is TRBV6-2 or TRBV6-3 and J usage is TRBJ2-1; tentative D call: TRBD1 (6 bases). Germline loops: CDR1 MNHEY, CDR2 SVGEGT. Trimming took 5 bases from V and 4 from J, leaving 15 bases between them. The length of the CDR3 is 15 residues. The CDR3 loop is CASSPPGQGYNEQFF. The CDR3 coding sequence is TGTGCCAGCAGTCCCCCCGGCCAGGGGTACAATGAGCAGTTCTTC.

The DNA for the CDR3 is TGTGCCAGCAGCCCGGGACTAGCATACAATGAGCAGTTCTTC. Translated, it gives CASSPGLAYNEQFF. J is TRBJ2-1 and V is TRBV7-2; 9 positions match TRBD2. In germline, CDR1 is SGHTA, CDR2 FQGNSA. The junction had 3 bases not matched to a gene; V was cut back by 5 bases and J by 4 bases. CDR3 length equals 14 residues. Variable domain in full (rest from reference TRBV7-2 and TRBJ2-1): GAGVSQSPSNKVTEKGKDVELRCDPISGHTALYWYRQSLGQGLEFLIYFQGNSAPDKSGLPSDRFSAERTGGSVSTLTIQRTQQEDSAVYLCASSPGLAYNEQFFGPGTRLTVL.